Below are 8 T cell receptor beta chains sequenced from a single sample in a study of OX40 agonist ivuxolimab in advanced cancers. This table comes from immunoSEQ multiplex PCR, and its TCRdb copy is limited to in-frame clones, with some not included. In the table there are approximately 77,000 clones, around 85% of which are singletons. Here the sequenced sample was CD4+ or CD8+ T cells sorted from blood, taken in a trial of the OX40 agonist ivuxolimab. The origin of the receptors is an adult with an advanced solid tumor such as melanoma, head and neck, liver or kidney cancer.

This rearrangement joins TRBV7-3 to TRBJ1-6; no definite D call. Trimming stripped 1 base from V and 6 bases from J, with 7 bases between. From germline, CDR1 is SGHTA and CDR2 FQGTGA. The CDR3 contains 14 residues. The CDR3 reads CASSLNAGNSPLHF. The DNA for the CDR3 is TGTGCCAGCAGCTTAAATGCCGGTAATTCACCCCTCCACTTT.

The sample holds a few counts of this clone. This sequence joins TRBV18 and TRBJ2-2, with 7 bases identical to TRBD1. The junction had 9 bases not matched to a gene; V was cut back by 3 bases and J by 2 bases. The CDR3 runs to 17 residues. CDR1 and CDR2 from the germline V gene are KGHSH and LQKENI. CDR3 DNA sequence: TGTGCCAGCTCACCCCTTCCGGGACAGAGAAACACCGGGGAGCTGTTTTTT. Its protein product is CASSPLPGQRNTGELFF.

This chain links TRBV28 with TRBJ1-2; 9 positions match TRBD1. The CDR3 contains 14 residues. Germline V gene data show CDR1 as MDHEN and CDR2 as SYDVKM. V lost 2 bases and J lost 7; bases outside the gene matches: 5. CDR3 nucleotides: TGTGCCAGCAGTTTAGAAGGACAGGGGCCTGGCTACACCTTC. Translated, it gives CASSLEGQGPGYTF.

The genes are TRBV7-9 and TRBJ2-7, with 8 bases identical to TRBD1. Per the germline V gene, CDR1 is SEHNR and CDR2 is FQNEAQ (reference sequence). After removal of 8 bases from V and 2 bases from J, the junction contained 5 bases not matched to a gene. The CDR3 spans 13 residues. The CDR3 bases are TGTGCCAGCGGTCGACAGGGGACCTACGAGCAGTACTTC. Translated, it gives CASGRQGTYEQYF.

A remark on this clone: One end of the junction does not line up with germline, which may come from a read error. The rearrangement uses TRBV6-1 and TRBJ1-1; D is unclear. Germline assignment: CDR1 MNHNS and CDR2 SASEGT. The CDR3 covers 15 residues. CDR3 in amino acids: CAGSAWGGENTEAFF. CDR3 nucleotides: TGTGCCGGCAGTGCATGGGGAGGAGAGAACACTGAAGCTTTCTTT.

As concerns this clone: Other DNA sequences from this sample encode an identical CDR3 as well. The J gene is TRBJ1-1, the V gene TRBV29-1, with D tentatively TRBD1 (6 bases). This CDR3 contains 12 residues. Germline V gene sequence: CDR1 SQVTM, CDR2 ANQGSEA. With 4 bases removed from V and 4 bases from J, the gap between germline ends came to 10 bases. This chain's CDR3 is CSVGRGGTEAFF. DNA of the CDR3: TGCAGCGTTGGCCGAGGGGGCACTGAAGCTTTCTTT.

The chain couples TRBV5-1 to TRBJ1-3; the D is unclear. Trimming took 1 base from V and 4 from J, leaving 12 bases between them. Germline values: CDR1 SGHRS, CDR2 YFSETQ. This CDR3 spans 15 amino acids. In nucleotides, the CDR3 is TGCGCCAGCAGCTTGCTGGGTTTGAAGGGAAACACCATATATTTT. This sequence encodes CASSLLGLKGNTIYF.

The chain couples TRBV7-6 to TRBJ1-4; 7 bases are a match to TRBD1. The V gene's germline CDR1 is SGHVS and CDR2 FNYEAQ. V dropped 0 bases and J dropped 6; count of bases not matched to a gene: 4. CDR3 length: 15 amino acids. The CDR3 DNA reads TGTGCCAGCAGCTTAGCGCGACAGGGATATGAAAAACTGTTTTTT. Residues: CASSLARQGYEKLFF. The variable domain in full, with the rest retrieved from reference TRBV7-6 and TRBJ1-4, is GAGVSQSPRYKVTKRGQDVALRCDPISGHVSLYWYRQALGQGPEFLTYFNYEAQQDKSGLPNDRFSAERPEGSISTLTIQRTEQRDSAMYRCASSLARQGYEKLFFGSGTQLSVL.